These 16 T cell receptor beta chains came from one sample sequenced in a study of blood T cell repertoires in COVID-19 (dated by TCRdb to 2019 to 2021). The library was produced with the immunoSEQ multiplex PCR assay. TCRdb provides this immuneACCESS table in a form limited to in-frame rearrangements. Some clones are lacking; in checked studies, under half of them reflect an unresolved V gene, and why the rest are absent is not known. Here the sample has some 200,000 clones; 80% to 90% occur a single time. The ten largest clones represent about 3.5% of the sample. The sequenced material came from PBMCs or T cells enriched from blood (not recorded which). The receptors originated from a woman aged 18-35 years in a cohort exposed to, infected with or recovered from COVID-19 (not recorded which).

The chain is built from TRBV7-2 and TRBJ2-1; D gene uncertain. Trimming removed 1 base at V and 1 base at J, with 8 bases between. This CDR3 comprises 15 residues. Germline V CDR1 and CDR2: SGHTA, FQGNSA. CDR3 protein: CASSLERRSYNEQFF. The CDR3 DNA reads TGTGCCAGCAGCTTAGAAAGGCGGTCCTACAATGAGCAGTTCTTC.

J is TRBJ2-5 and V is TRBV3-1 (or the pseudogene TRBV3-2); weak D call: TRBD1 (6 bases). V lost 1 base to trimming and J lost 4 bases, with 13 bases between them. CDR1 and CDR2 (germline): LGHDT, YNNKEL (reference sequence). The CDR3 runs to 15 residues. Here the CDR3 DNA reads TGTGCCAGCAGCCAAGGGGGGCAGGGTGGAGAGACCCAGTACTTC. This sequence encodes CASSQGGQGGETQYF.

This sequence joins TRBV12-5 and TRBJ2-1; 7 positions match TRBD1. V was pared by 1 base and J by 4 bases, with 1 base of the junction left unmatched. This CDR3 is built from 14 residues. CDR1 and CDR2 (germline): LGHNT, FRNRAP. The CDR3 DNA is TGTGCTAGTGGTTTGGAGGGGGCGTACAATGAGCAGTTCTTC. Encoded protein: CASGLEGAYNEQFF.

The chain has TRBV18 and TRBJ1-1, with 7 bases that match TRBD1. J was trimmed by 0 bases and V by 3 bases; bases with no gene match: 4. CDR1 and CDR2 (germline): KGHSH, LQKENI. This CDR3 region has 15 residues. CDR3 sequence reads: CASSPTGQMNTEAFF. The CDR3 region has the DNA TGTGCCAGCTCACCGACGGGACAGATGAACACTGAAGCTTTCTTT.

This chain links TRBV3-1 (or the pseudogene TRBV3-2) with TRBJ1-2; D ambiguous. Trimming took 0 bases from V and 4 from J, leaving 6 bases between them. The CDR3 consists of 13 residues. CDR1 LGHDT and CDR2 YNNKEL come from the germline V gene (reference sequence). As DNA, the CDR3 is TGTGCCAGCAGCCAAGAACCCGGCTATGGCTACACCTTC. This sequence encodes CASSQEPGYGYTF.

This clone was found many times. The V and J genes are TRBV27 and TRBJ2-7; 7 nucleotides align to TRBD2. There are 15 residues in the CDR3. Germline V lookup: CDR1 MNHEY, CDR2 SMNVEV (reference sequence). V lost 6 bases, J lost 6 bases, and 14 bases stayed unmatched. CDR3 sequence (DNA): TGTGCCAGCAGCTCCTCTGCGGGGAGGGCGTTCGAGCAGTACTTC. The encoded protein is CASSSSAGRAFEQYF.

V gene TRBV24-1 combines with J gene TRBJ2-3; D is perhaps TRBD2 (6 bases). V lost 5 bases to trimming and J lost 1 base, with 6 bases between them. This CDR3 is built from 13 residues. In germline, CDR1 is KGHDR, CDR2 SFDVKD. The CDR3 region is CATSGGGTDTQYF. Here the CDR3 DNA reads TGTGCCACCAGTGGGGGGGGCACAGATACGCAGTATTTT.

The chain joins TRBV5-1 to TRBJ1-1, with D tentatively TRBD1 (6 bases). V lost 4 bases to trimming and J lost 7 bases, with 11 bases between them. CDR3 length: 12 residues. The germline gives CDR1 SGHRS, CDR2 YFSETQ. CDR3 in DNA: TGCGCCAGCAGCCGGGGACAATATGAAGCTTTCTTT. This encodes CASSRGQYEAFF.

The chain links TRBV19 to TRBJ2-7; 11 bases align to TRBD2. This CDR3 is 16 amino acids long. The V and J ends lost 0 bases and 4 bases, in that order; junction bases with no gene match: 5. Germline V gene data show CDR1 as LNHDA and CDR2 as SQIVND (reference sequence). The DNA of the CDR3 is TGTGCCAGTAGTATAGATGCCACTAGCGGGAGATACGAGCAGTACTTC. This gives the protein CASSIDATSGRYEQYF.

The chain recombines TRBV24-1 with TRBJ2-1; TRBD2 aligns across 9 bases. Germline CDR1 is KGHDR and CDR2 is SFDVKD. The CDR3 covers 17 residues. Losses at the gene ends were 3 bases for V and 5 bases for J; bases not matched to a gene: 10. For the CDR3, the DNA is TGTGCCACCAGTGATAGAGCTAGCGGGAAAGAACACAATGAGCAGTTCTTC. It encodes CATSDRASGKEHNEQFF.

The J gene is TRBJ2-7, the V gene TRBV5-1; 10 bases match TRBD1. Germline-derived CDR1 and CDR2 are SGHRS and YFSETQ. The CDR3 covers 15 residues. V was clipped by 0 bases and J by 3 bases; unmatched bases: 3. CDR3 amino acids: CASSLEGQGFYEQYF. The CDR3 coding sequence is TGCGCCAGCAGCTTGGAGGGACAGGGGTTCTACGAGCAGTACTTC.

The chain has TRBV12-3 or TRBV12-4 and TRBJ2-3; D not resolved. V lost 5 bases and J 6 bases, leaving 6 bases between the germline ends. This CDR3 is built from 11 residues. The CDR3 sequence is CASSLTDTQYF. DNA of the CDR3: TGTGCCAGCAGTCTTACTGATACGCAGTATTTT.

The gene calls are TRBV4-1 and TRBJ2-3, with D possibly TRBD1 on 5 matching bases. V lost 0 bases, J lost 1 base, and 5 bases lay in between. CDR3 length equals 14 residues. Germline loops: CDR1 MGHRA, CDR2 YSYEKL. DNA for the CDR3: TGCGCCAGCAGCCAAGACAGGGGCACAGATACGCAGTATTTT. It is translated as CASSQDRGTDTQYF.

This clone was picked up one time. The V and J genes are TRBV20-1 and TRBJ2-1, with 14 nucleotides matching TRBD2. Germline CDR1 DFQATT, CDR2 SNEGSKA (reference sequence). Trimming at V came to 3 bases and at J to 7 bases, leaving 14 bases not matched to a gene. The CDR3 totals 18 residues. This CDR3 is CSASSPGTSGSSLNEQFF. In DNA form, the CDR3 reads TGCAGTGCTAGTTCGCCCGGGACTAGCGGGAGTAGTTTAAATGAGCAGTTCTTC.

This clone has a single count. The V call is TRBV19, the J call TRBJ2-3; TRBD2 matches at 15 bases. J lost 1 base, V lost 10 bases, and 6 bases had no gene match. The CDR3 extends over 16 amino acids. Germline CDR1 is LNHDA and CDR2 is SQIVND (reference sequence). CDR3 region: CATGLAGGPGTDTQYF. In DNA, the CDR3 is TGTGCCACCGGACTAGCGGGAGGGCCTGGCACAGATACGCAGTATTTT.

In the case of this clone: Additional DNA sequences in this sample encode the identical CDR3. The gene calls are TRBV19 and TRBJ1-5; 10 nucleotides align to TRBD1. The V gene's germline CDR1 is LNHDA and CDR2 SQIVND (reference sequence). Losses at the gene ends were 5 bases for V and 7 bases for J; bases not matched to a gene: 5. The CDR3 is 14 residues long. CDR3 region: CASSRTGGDQPQHF. The CDR3, as DNA: TGTGCCAGTAGTCGGACAGGGGGAGACCAGCCCCAGCATTTT.